This TCR beta chain came from a study of primary melanoma T cells and metastatic recurrence (dated by TCRdb to about 2020). For context, the study as a whole: The cohort consisted of 150 to 200 primary melanomas of stage T2 to T4, each more than 1 mm thick. Progression-free survival was the clinical outcome compared against the T-cell fraction measured by TCR beta sequencing. The study tested whether T-cell fraction and T-cell repertoire clonality in primary melanoma tumors predicted patient outcome. Histopathological grading of tumor-infiltrating lymphocytes was compared with the sequencing-derived T-cell fraction. General findings and caveats noted by the study authors: An effective T-cell-mediated antitumor response in primary melanoma was presented by the authors only as a suggestion rather than as a demonstrated mechanism. The tumor T-cell fraction reportedly predicted progression-free survival independently of thickness, ulceration, mitotic rate and age. Compared with adding any other histopathological variable to tumor thickness, adding T-cell fraction reportedly produced a bigger improvement in progression-free survival prediction. Regardless of nodal disease, mitotic rate or ulceration status, a T-cell fraction above 20% appeared to be protective.

With regard to this clone: The antigen it recognizes is unknown. No qualities accompany the bases; no much larger clone lies one base away.

Libraries came from the immunoSEQ multiplex PCR assay. Primary melanoma tumor tissue was subjected to high-throughput sequencing of the T-cell receptor beta chain. The study's own analysis went as follows. Repertoire analyses included TCRB CDR3 sharing between samples and the distribution of insertions and deletions. A gradient-boosted model ranked the predictive value of the T-cell fraction against histopathological variables. Imported from immuneACCESS, the table was reduced by TCRdb to in-frame sequences with V and J called. These copies leave out some clones; in studies compared against another copy, an unresolved V gene accounts for under half, and the cause of the remainder is not known. V, J and clone size derive from that table, while D and trimming were established from the DNA sequence. This sample comprises 1,200 to 1,500 clones, roughly nine tenths of them detected only once. The ten largest clonotypes hold roughly 12% of the sample.

Patients had primary melanoma that had been surgically resected and was considered potentially curable but at risk of metastatic recurrence. Inclusive of the bounding cysteine and phenylalanine, the CDR3 is 15 residues long. The CDR3 DNA has 45 bases and is translated from base 1. Relative to germline, V is 4 bases shorter and J is 0 bases shorter, with 13 bases between their ends. CDR1 and CDR2 (SQVTM, ANQGSEA) derive from the germline V gene. The source is a human donor with melanoma. The specimen was melanoma tumor tissue. Rearrangement joined TRBV29-1 to TRBJ1-5; TRBD1 could be the D gene, as 5 bases match. The DNA reads as follows: TGCAGCGTTGGGGCAGGGAGTGGTAGCAATCAGCCCCAGCATTTT. Its translation is CSVGAGSGSNQPQHF.